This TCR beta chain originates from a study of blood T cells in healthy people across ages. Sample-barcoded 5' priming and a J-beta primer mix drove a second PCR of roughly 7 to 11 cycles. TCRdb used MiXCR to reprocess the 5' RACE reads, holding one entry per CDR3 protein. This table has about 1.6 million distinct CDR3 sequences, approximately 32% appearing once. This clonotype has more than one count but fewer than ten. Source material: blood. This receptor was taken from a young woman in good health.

The CDR3 nucleotides read TGTGCCAGCAACGAACCCCCCGGGGGGGATACGCAGTATTTT. As protein: CASNEPPGGDTQYF. The chain joins TRBV12-3 or TRBV12-4 to TRBJ2-3, with 7 bases fitting TRBD2. The J segment lost 6 bases and the V segment lost 7 bases, leaving 10 bases of the junction unmatched. This CDR3 is built from 14 residues.